The source of this T cell receptor beta chain is a study of response to subunit inactivated influenza vaccine (dated by TCRdb to between 2018 and 2020). For the wider study: The study used deep quantitative T cell receptor repertoire profiling to track responses to a trivalent subunit inactivated influenza vaccine.

This clonotype showed up many times. It lacks a known antigen. Within one base of it there is no much larger clone, and no base qualities were kept. Paper-wide results and their limitations: The authors proposed that each seasonal influenza vaccination may bring in only a limited number of new T cells.

Library generation was performed with RT-PCR. Sequenced using an Illumina HiSeq 2500. The public reads were reanalyzed by TCRdb: fastp trimming at Q25, MiXCR alignment, in-frame beta chains only. All rows with the same CDR3 protein become a single entry with the most common DNA and genes. The sample includes roughly 290,000 distinct CDR3 sequences, with 20% to 25% observed a single time. The ten most abundant clones make up roughly 10% of the sample. V lost 0 bases and J lost 7 bases; the stretch between them is 9 bases long. The CDR1 and CDR2 encoded by the germline V gene (reference sequence) are DFQATT and SNEGSKA. The cysteine opens and the phenylalanine closes a CDR3 of 12 amino acids. Only CDR3 DNA remains: 36 bases, in frame from the first base.

The chain is made from TRBV20-1 and TRBJ2-5; a confident D gene designation cannot be given. The TCR was taken from a man aged 45-69 years who received an inactivated influenza vaccine. Donor details come from another sample of the same person, matched by shared clones. The material sequenced was PBMCs from blood, taken about 20 months after vaccination. This receptor carries the CDR3 CSARDKDGTQYF. The bases are TGCAGTGCTAGAGATAAGGACGGGACCCAGTACTTC.